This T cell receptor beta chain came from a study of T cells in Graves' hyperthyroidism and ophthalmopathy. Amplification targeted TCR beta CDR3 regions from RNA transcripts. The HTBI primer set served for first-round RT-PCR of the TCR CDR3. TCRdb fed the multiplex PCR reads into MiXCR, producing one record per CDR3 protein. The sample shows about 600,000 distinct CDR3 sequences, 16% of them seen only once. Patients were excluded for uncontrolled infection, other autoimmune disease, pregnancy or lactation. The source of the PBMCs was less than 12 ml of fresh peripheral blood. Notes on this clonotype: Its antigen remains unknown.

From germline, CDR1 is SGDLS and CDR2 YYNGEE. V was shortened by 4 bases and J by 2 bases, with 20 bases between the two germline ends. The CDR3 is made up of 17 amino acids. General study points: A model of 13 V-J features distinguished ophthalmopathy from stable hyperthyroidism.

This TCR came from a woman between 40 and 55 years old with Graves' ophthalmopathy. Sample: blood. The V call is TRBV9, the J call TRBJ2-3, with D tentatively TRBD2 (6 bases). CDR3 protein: CASSTSPVGANTDTQYF. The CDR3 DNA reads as TGTGCCAGCAGCACTAGCCCTGTCGGAGCGAACACAGATACGCAGTATTTT.